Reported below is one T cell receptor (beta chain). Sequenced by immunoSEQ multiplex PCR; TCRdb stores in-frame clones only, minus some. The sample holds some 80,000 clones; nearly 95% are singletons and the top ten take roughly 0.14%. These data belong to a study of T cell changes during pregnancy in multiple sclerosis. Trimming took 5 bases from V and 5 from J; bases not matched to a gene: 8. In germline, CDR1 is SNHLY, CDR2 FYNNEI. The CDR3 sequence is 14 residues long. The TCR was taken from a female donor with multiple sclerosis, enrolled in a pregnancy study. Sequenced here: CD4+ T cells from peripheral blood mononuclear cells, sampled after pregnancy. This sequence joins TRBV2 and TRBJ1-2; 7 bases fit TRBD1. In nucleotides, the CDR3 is TGTGCCAGCAGTTTGGGGACAGCAACATATGGCTACACCTTC. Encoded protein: CASSLGTATYGYTF.